These 20 T cell receptor beta chains originate from one sample sequenced in a study of CD8+ T cells in alopecia areata. Isolated RNA was reverse transcribed into cDNA used as the sequencing template. The protocol was immunoSEQ multiplex PCR, while the TCRdb copy is restricted to in-frame clones and leaves out a portion. This sample carries some 120,000 clones, around 45% of them seen once, and the ten largest clones take approximately 10%. The sample taken for sequencing was NKG2D-low CD8+ T cells sorted from blood. The receptors shown here come from a human donor with alopecia areata.

This chain joins TRBV15 and TRBJ1-2; D unresolved. Germline V gene sequence: CDR1 LNHNV, CDR2 YYDKDF (reference sequence). V was pared by 0 bases and J by 6 bases, with 14 bases between. The length of the CDR3 is 15 residues. The CDR3 nucleotides read TGTGCCACCAGCAGAGATCGGGCTCTATTGGATGGCTACACCTTC. This sequence encodes CATSRDRALLDGYTF.

This chain uses TRBV29-1 with TRBJ2-3, with D possibly TRBD2 on 5 matching bases. The V gene's germline CDR1 is SQVTM and CDR2 ANQGSEA. The V gene lost 5 bases and the J gene lost 6 bases, with 18 bases spanning the gap. The CDR3 has 14 amino acids. The CDR3 DNA is TGCAGCGTTAGCCGCTACGGGAAAGCTGATACGCAGTATTTT. Translated, it gives CSVSRYGKADTQYF.

This clone has a handful of counts. This chain links TRBV29-1 with TRBJ2-7; 9 bases line up with TRBD1. The V segment lost 7 bases and the J segment 2 bases; nucleotides outside the gene matches: 9. Germline CDR1 reads SQVTM; CDR2 reads ANQGSEA. CDR3 size: 14 residues. The CDR3 here is CSASGTGSTYEQYF. CDR3 coding DNA: TGCAGCGCCTCCGGGACAGGGAGCACCTACGAGCAGTACTTC.

With regard to this clone: The sample holds other DNA sequences that translate to the same CDR3. The gene calls are TRBV30 and TRBJ2-1; D is undetermined. V was shortened by 3 bases and J by 9 bases, with 6 bases between the two germline ends. Germline assignment: CDR1 GTSNPN and CDR2 SVGIG (reference sequence). CDR3 length: 10 residues. CDR3 sequence reads: CAWSLGEQFF. Here the CDR3 DNA reads TGTGCCTGGAGCTTGGGTGAGCAGTTCTTC. Drawing the rest from reference TRBV30 and TRBJ2-1, the complete variable domain is SQTIHQWPATLVQPVGSPLSLECTVEGTSNPNLYWYRQAAGRGLQLLFYSVGIGQISSEVPQNLSASRPQDRQFILSSKKLLLSDSGFYLCAWSLGEQFFGPGTRLTVL.

This clone was counted a few times. This chain connects TRBV14 to TRBJ2-4, with D uncertain. Trimming cost V 6 bases and J 0 bases, with 3 bases left between them. CDR1 is SGHDN and CDR2 is FVKESK in the germline V gene. CDR3 size: 12 residues. CDR3 region: CASRTAKNIQYF. The CDR3 bases are TGTGCCAGCAGAACAGCCAAAAACATTCAGTACTTC.

The rearrangement links TRBV29-1 to TRBJ2-5, with D possibly TRBD1 on 5 matching bases. Trimming cost V 0 bases and J 2 bases, with 16 bases left between them. The CDR3 extends over 16 amino acids. The V gene's germline CDR1 is SQVTM and CDR2 ANQGSEA. The CDR3 DNA is TGCAGCGTTGAAGAGCCCGACTCCCCAGGGCAAGAGACCCAGTACTTC. Protein: CSVEEPDSPGQETQYF. Drawing the rest from reference TRBV29-1 and TRBJ2-5, the complete variable domain is SAVISQKPSRDICQRGTSLTIQCQVDSQVTMMFWYRQQPGQSLTLIATANQGSEATYESGFVIDKFPISRPNLTFSTLTVSNMSPEDSSIYLCSVEEPDSPGQETQYFGPGTRLLVL.

The genes are TRBV28 and TRBJ2-2; D gene ambiguous. CDR3 length equals 13 residues. The germline V gene has CDR1 MDHEN and CDR2 SYDVKM. V was clipped by 5 bases and J by 4 bases, with 8 bases between them. For the CDR3, the DNA is TGTGCCAGCAGTCAACACTCCACCGGGGAGCTGTTTTTT. This sequence encodes CASSQHSTGELFF.

The V gene is TRBV11-2, the J gene TRBJ2-3; TRBD2 matches at 8 bases. CDR1 is SGHAT, CDR2 FQNNGV, per germline. The V segment lost 5 bases and the J segment 1 base; nucleotides outside the gene matches: 2. The CDR3 loop spans 14 amino acids. The CDR3 nucleotides are TGTGCCAGCAGCCGAGCGGGAGGCACAGATACGCAGTATTTT. It yields the protein CASSRAGGTDTQYF. Looking up the rest from reference TRBV11-2 and TRBJ2-3 gives the full variable domain: EAGVAQSPRYKIIEKRQSVAFWCNPISGHATLYWYQQILGQGPKLLIQFQNNGVVDDSQLPKDRFSAERLKGVDSTLKIQPAKLEDSAVYLCASSRAGGTDTQYFGPGTRLTVL.

The table lists this clone with a few counts. This chain links TRBV29-1 with TRBJ2-1; 7 bases agree with TRBD2. The CDR3 is made up of 18 amino acids. J was trimmed by 0 bases and V by 5 bases; bases with no gene match: 16. Germline values: CDR1 SQVTM, CDR2 ANQGSEA. As DNA, the CDR3 is TGCAGCGTTCCGGCGGGGCTAGCGGTGGCCAGCTCCTACAATGAGCAGTTCTTC. Translation: CSVPAGLAVASSYNEQFF.

This chain links TRBV4-2 with TRBJ2-7, with D maybe TRBD2 (5 bases). The CDR3 has 14 residues. V lost 3 bases and J 2 bases, leaving 11 bases between the germline ends. Germline-derived CDR1 and CDR2 are LGHNA and YNFKEQ. The CDR3 DNA follows: TGTGCCAGCAGCCAGGTTAGCGCTGCCTACGAGCAGTACTTC. This translates into CASSQVSAAYEQYF.

This clone was seen more than once but under ten times. This chain connects TRBV27 to TRBJ2-1, with TRBD1 matching 8 bases. In germline, CDR1 is MNHEY, CDR2 SMNVEV (reference sequence). This CDR3 region has 14 residues. V dropped 6 bases and J dropped 8; count of bases not matched to a gene: 9. The CDR3 DNA sequence: TGTGCCAGCAGGCCCGGACAGGGAGGCTATGAGCAGTTCTTC. Protein: CASRPGQGGYEQFF.

The rearrangement links TRBV29-1 to TRBJ2-2; D ambiguous. The length of the CDR3 is 12 residues. Germline V gene lookup returns CDR1 SQVTM and CDR2 ANQGSEA. Trimming removed 2 bases at V and 3 bases at J, with 4 bases between. The CDR3 nucleotides read TGCAGCGTTGAACCAGACACCGGGGAGCTGTTTTTT. Encoded protein: CSVEPDTGELFF.

The sample holds many counts of this clone. Other DNA sequences of this sample code for an identical CDR3. The chain couples TRBV28 to TRBJ2-1; no clear D. The germline CDR1 and CDR2 sequences are MDHEN and SYDVKM. CDR3 length: 13 residues. Trimming removed 2 bases from V and 5 bases from J, with 7 bases in between. DNA for the CDR3: TGTGCCAGCAGTTTACCAGGAAACAATGAGCAGTTCTTC. Its translation is CASSLPGNNEQFF.

A few counts support this clone. The chain recombines TRBV7-2 with TRBJ2-5, with D perhaps matching TRBD1 (5 bases). The V end was cut by 1 base, the J end by 1 base, with 10 bases between. Germline CDR1 is SGHTA and CDR2 is FQGNSA. CDR3 length: 15 residues. CDR3 nucleotides: TGTGCCAGCAGCTTAGTTGGGGCTTCCCAAGAGACCCAGTACTTC. This translates into CASSLVGASQETQYF.

The chain combines TRBV30 with TRBJ2-7; the D call may be TRBD1 or TRBD2 (5 bases each). Germline CDR1 reads GTSNPN; CDR2 reads SVGIG (reference sequence). CDR3 length: 16 amino acids. V dropped 3 bases and J dropped 2 bases, with 20 bases sitting between them. CDR3 sequence: CAWSYDGTKETYEQYF. The CDR3 nucleotides read TGTGCCTGGAGCTACGACGGGACCAAAGAAACCTACGAGCAGTACTTC.

The chain uses TRBV5-1 and TRBJ2-7; 8 nucleotides align to TRBD1. The CDR3 contains 14 residues. Per germline, CDR1 SGHRS and CDR2 YFSETQ. Trimming took 3 bases from V and 5 from J; bases not matched to a gene: 7. CDR3: CASSSWTGKDEQYF. CDR3 in DNA: TGCGCCAGCAGCTCCTGGACAGGGAAGGACGAGCAGTACTTC.

The V gene is TRBV29-1, the J gene TRBJ2-1; D gene unclear. The CDR3 covers 11 residues. With 1 base removed from V and 8 bases from J, the gap between germline ends came to 6 bases. Germline V gene data show CDR1 as SQVTM and CDR2 as ANQGSEA. Here the CDR3 reads CSVEGADEQFF. DNA for the CDR3: TGCAGCGTTGAAGGGGCCGATGAGCAGTTCTTC.

The V and J genes are TRBV30 and TRBJ1-1, with 8 positions matching TRBD1. This CDR3 is 16 amino acids long. V dropped 0 bases and J dropped 2; count of bases not matched to a gene: 8. The germline V gene has CDR1 GTSNPN and CDR2 SVGIG (reference sequence). CDR3 loop: CAWSVRLGQENTEAFF. DNA for the CDR3: TGTGCCTGGAGTGTACGATTGGGACAGGAAAACACTGAAGCTTTCTTT.

The chain links TRBV10-3 to TRBJ2-2, with 10 bases aligning to TRBD1. Per the germline V gene, CDR1 is ENHRY and CDR2 is SYGVKD. This CDR3 contains 14 residues. V lost 7 bases and J lost 6; bases outside the gene matches: 5. As DNA, the CDR3 is TGTGCCATCAACGGACAGGGGGAACCCGGGGAGCTGTTTTTT. It translates to CAINGQGEPGELFF.

The chain recombines TRBV29-1 with TRBJ1-2, with 11 nucleotides matching TRBD1. Germline V CDR1 and CDR2: SQVTM, ANQGSEA. The trim removed 6 bases at V and 3 bases at J, leaving 6 bases unmatched. The CDR3 has 14 residues. CDR3 DNA: TGCAGCGTCTCCGGGACAGGGGGGGACTATGGCTACACCTTC. Protein product: CSVSGTGGDYGYTF.